Below are 11 T cell receptor beta chains sequenced from a single sample in a study of shared clonotypes between healthy human individuals (dated by TCRdb to the early 2020s). Libraries were made using the immunoSEQ multiplex PCR assay. The immuneACCESS repertoire file appears here via TCRdb, limited to in-frame rearrangements. These files lack a portion of the clones; in checked studies, under half of the deficit traces to unresolved V genes, and the cause of the others is not known. The sample contains about 800,000 clones, around 96% of them found a single time. The biggest ten clones account for roughly 0.23% of the sample. CD8 naive samples were CD45RO-negative cells positively selected for CCR7, giving a CD45RA+CCR7+ population that excluded TemRA cells. The specimen sequenced was naive CD8+ T cells sorted from blood. What this sample's cell subset or site label stands for: CD45RA+CCR7+. Source of these receptors: a man aged 30 to 45 in good health.

The chain has TRBV7-2 and TRBJ2-7; D possibly corresponds to TRBD1 (6 bases). There are 14 residues in the CDR3. Germline CDR1 is SGHTA and CDR2 is FQGNSA. V was trimmed by 4 bases and J by 3 bases, leaving 13 bases between them. The CDR3 region has the DNA TGTGCCAGCAGCTCAGATGGACAGCACTACGAGCAGTACTTC. Its translation: CASSSDGQHYEQYF.

The chain joins TRBV4-2 to TRBJ2-3, with D unclear. The V gene lost 0 bases and the J gene lost 1 base, with 8 bases spanning the gap. Germline V lookup: CDR1 LGHNA, CDR2 YNFKEQ. The CDR3 runs to 15 residues. The CDR3 region is CASSQDPTGTDTQYF. The CDR3 nucleotides read TGTGCCAGCAGCCAAGATCCGACTGGCACAGATACGCAGTATTTT.

As to this clone: This specimen includes other DNA sequences encoding the same CDR3. The chain joins TRBV5-6 to TRBJ2-7; D unresolved. Trimming cost V 0 bases and J 5 bases, with 3 bases left between them. The length of the CDR3 is 11 residues. The germline gives CDR1 SGHDT, CDR2 YYEEEE. This CDR3 reads CASSLGNEQYF. In DNA form, the CDR3 reads TGTGCCAGCAGCTTGGGGAACGAGCAGTACTTC.

The V call is TRBV4-3, the J call TRBJ1-2, with 7 bases aligning to TRBD1. The germline gives CDR1 LGHNA, CDR2 YSLEER. V shed 1 base and J 2 bases; nucleotides not matched to a gene: 4. The CDR3 has 15 amino acids. The CDR3 is CASSQARTGNYGYTF. CDR3 DNA: TGCGCCAGCAGCCAAGCGCGGACAGGAAACTATGGCTACACCTTC.

The V call is TRBV4-1, the J call TRBJ2-3, with D tentatively TRBD1 or TRBD2 (5 bases each). The V gene's germline CDR1 is MGHRA and CDR2 YSYEKL. Trimming stripped 0 bases from V and 5 bases from J, with 18 bases between. The CDR3 has 17 residues. The CDR3 region is CASSQDVGDLEGDTQYF. CDR3 coding DNA: TGCGCCAGCAGCCAAGATGTAGGGGACCTTGAAGGAGATACGCAGTATTTT.

The DNA of the CDR3 is TGCAGCGTTGAAGTCCCCACCGACACAGATACGCAGTATTTT. Its translation is CSVEVPTDTDTQYF. The rearrangement joins TRBV29-1 to TRBJ2-3, with unresolved D. V gave up 1 base and J gave up 2 bases, with 10 bases separating them. Germline values: CDR1 SQVTM, CDR2 ANQGSEA. The CDR3 has 14 residues.

The gene calls are TRBV5-1 and TRBJ2-3; 13 nucleotides match TRBD2. The germline V gene encodes CDR1 SGHRS and CDR2 YFSETQ. CDR3 size: 16 residues. J gave up 6 bases and V 0 bases, and 4 bases lay outside the gene matches. The DNA of the CDR3 is TGCGCCAGCAGCTTGGTACTAGCGGGAGGGCCGGATACGCAGTATTTT. Translation: CASSLVLAGGPDTQYF.

V is TRBV11-3 and J is TRBJ2-2, with 13 bases aligning to TRBD2. The CDR3 extends over 19 amino acids. The J segment lost 0 bases and the V segment lost 5 bases, leaving 9 bases of the junction unmatched. Germline V gives CDR1 SGHNT, CDR2 YENEEA. The CDR3 DNA follows: TGTGCCAGCAGCCACCCCGGGACTAGCGGGAAGGCGAACACCGGGGAGCTGTTTTTT. Translated, it gives CASSHPGTSGKANTGELFF.

The gene calls are TRBV5-1 and TRBJ2-1; 11 bases line up with TRBD2. V was pared by 5 bases and J by 6 bases, with 7 bases of the junction left unmatched. The CDR3 contains 15 residues. Germline CDR1 is SGHRS and CDR2 is YFSETQ. The CDR3 nucleotides are TGCGCCAGCAGGTCCGGGACTAGCGGTCTCAATGAGCAGTTCTTC. Its protein product is CASRSGTSGLNEQFF.

The gene calls are TRBV5-5 and TRBJ2-3, with a possible D match to TRBD2 (7 bases). The CDR3 extends over 15 amino acids. Germline-derived CDR1 and CDR2 are SGHKS and YYEKEE (reference sequence). Trimming removed 4 bases at V and 3 bases at J, with 15 bases between. CDR3 region: CASSPSGGGTDTQYF. The CDR3 DNA reads TGTGCCAGCAGCCCCTCGGGGGGCGGGACAGATACGCAGTATTTT.

This chain uses TRBV29-1 with TRBJ2-2; 10 bases are shared with TRBD2. Germline V gives CDR1 SQVTM, CDR2 ANQGSEA. The CDR3 spans 16 residues. V was pared by 6 bases and J by 5 bases, with 12 bases of the junction left unmatched. CDR3 coding DNA: TGCAGCGTGAAGACCCTAGCGGGAGATATTACCGGGGAGCTGTTTTTT. It encodes CSVKTLAGDITGELFF.